This TCR beta chain was observed in a study of shared clonotypes between healthy human individuals. Study information: Contributing individuals were two females and three males aged 18 to 49.

This CDR3 comprises 14 residues. Germline lookup yields CDR1 LNHDA and CDR2 SQIVND (reference sequence). Assay: immunoSEQ multiplex PCR; the TCRdb copy retains only in-frame clones and omits some. The sample yields millions of clones, approximately 94% seen once. The TCR was taken from a man between 18 and 29 years old in good health. This rearrangement joins TRBV19 to TRBJ2-2, with 7 bases that match TRBD2. Sequenced sample: naive CD4+ T cells sorted from blood. The sample's subset: CD45RA+ positively selected. The CDR3 DNA is TGTGCTTCGGGGGGAAATGCTAACACCGGGGAGCTGTTTTTT. It encodes CASGGNANTGELFF. The full variable domain, completed using reference TRBV19 and TRBJ2-2, is DGGITQSPKYLFRKEGQNVTLSCEQNLNHDAMYWYRQDPGQGLRLIYYSQIVNDFQKGDIAEGYSVSREKKESFPLTVTSAQKNPTAFYLCASGGNANTGELFFGEGSRLTVL.